A selection of T cell receptor beta chains follows, all from one sample in a study of vaccination and CD4 T cells after COVID-19. One entry per CDR3 protein, called by TCRdb with MiXCR from the PCR reads. The top ten clones hold 25% of a sample with about 7,000 distinct CDR3 sequences, over 40% of them seen once. No antigen has been identified for these receptors. The sequencing sample was made of CD4+ T cells from blood, cultured in vitro. All receptors come from a human donor in good health. CDR3s include the opening cysteine and the closing phenylalanine or tryptophan. Fields, in order: J gene, D gene, V gene, clone size, CDR3 DNA, CDR3 protein. The D gene is left open where the match is weak. Not every row has a clone size; where given, it reads once, few, many or a size class.

>TRBJ1-2|NA|TRBV6-1|few
TGTGCCAGCAGGCACAGGGTCGAGGCCTATGGCTACACCTTC
CASRHRVEAYGYTF
>TRBJ2-7|NA|TRBV11-2|NA
TGTGCCAGCAGCTTAGATGTCGGCGGAGAGCAGTACTTC
CASSLDVGGEQYF
>TRBJ1-1|NA|TRBV24-1|few
TGTGCCACCAGTGATGCCACAGGGCCGAACACTGAAGCTTTCTTT
CATSDATGPNTEAFF
>TRBJ1-2|TRBD1|TRBV20-1|few
TGCAGTGCTAGAGATAACAGGGGAGGCGGCTACACCTTC
CSARDNRGGGYTF
>TRBJ2-5|NA|TRBV11-2|NA
TGTGCCAGCAGCTTAGATGCCGGGACGGGGTCCCAGTACTTC
CASSLDAGTGSQYF
>TRBJ2-7|NA|TRBV5-1|NA
TGCGCCAGCAGCTTAGAGGGCTACGAGCAGTACTTC
CASSLEGYEQYF
>TRBJ2-1|NA|TRBV6-2/TRBV6-3|NA
TGTGCCAGCAGTTACTCAGTAGCTGGCGGAGGTGAGCAGTTCTTC
CASSYSVAGGGEQFF
>TRBJ1-2|NA|TRBV29-1|NA
TGCAGCGTCGAACTTGGCTATGGCTACACCTTC
CSVELGYGYTF
>TRBJ1-1|NA|TRBV6-1|few
TGTGCCACCGCTCTACCACATAGGAACACTGAAGCTTTCTTT
CATALPHRNTEAFF
>TRBJ1-2|NA|TRBV5-1|NA
TGCGCCAGCAGCTTGGGGGCGGATGACGCGGGCTACACCTTC
CASSLGADDAGYTF
>TRBJ1-5|NA|TRBV6-1|NA
TGTGCCAGCAGGGAGAACAGGGAGAGAGGTCAGCCCCAGCATTTT
CASRENRERGQPQHF
>TRBJ2-7|TRBD2|TRBV7-6|NA
TGTGCCAGCAGTAGGGACTATAAAACTTACGAGCAGTACTTC
CASSRDYKTYEQYF
>TRBJ2-1|TRBD1|TRBV18|few
TGTGCCAGCTCGGACAGGGGACTAAACAATGAGCAGTTCTTC
CASSDRGLNNEQFF
>TRBJ2-3|TRBD1|TRBV20-1|NA
TGCAGTGCTATCTCCGAGACAGGGGGGGGAAGAGATACGCAGTATTTT
CSAISETGGGRDTQYF
>TRBJ2-3|TRBD2|TRBV20-1|NA
TGCAGTGCTAGTCTTAGGGCTAGCGGTCGCACAGATACGCAGTATTTT
CSASLRASGRTDTQYF
>TRBJ2-7|NA|TRBV6-1|few
TGTGCCAGCAGTCCAACCCTCTCACGGAGCTCCTACGAGCAGTACTTC
CASSPTLSRSSYEQYF
>TRBJ1-2|TRBD1|TRBV12-3/TRBV12-4|NA
TGTGCCAGCAGTACAGGGGGCAAAGACTATGGCTACACCTTC
CASSTGGKDYGYTF
>TRBJ1-5|TRBD1|TRBV6-5|few
TGTGCCAGCAGTTATTGGGGCAGGGGGATGGATCAGCCCCAGCATTTT
CASSYWGRGMDQPQHF
>TRBJ1-4|TRBD1|TRBV7-2|NA
TGTGCCAGCAGAAGTACAGGGGAGGGTGAAAAACTGTTTTTT
CASRSTGEGEKLFF
>TRBJ1-1|NA|TRBV9|NA
TGTGCCAGCAGCGTAGCCGCTACCACTGAAGCTTTCTTT
CASSVAATTEAFF
>TRBJ2-7|NA|TRBV14|NA
TGTGCCAGCAGCCAGCTAGGACAGACCTACGAGCAGTACTTC
CASSQLGQTYEQYF
>TRBJ2-1|NA|TRBV6-5|NA
TGTGCCAGCAGTTCCAGTTGGGCAAGTCTTGATGAGCAGTTCTTC
CASSSSWASLDEQFF
>TRBJ2-5|NA|TRBV11-2|few
TGTGCCAGCAGCCTTCCCGGGACGGGGAGGGAGACCCAGTACTTC
CASSLPGTGRETQYF
>TRBJ1-1|NA|TRBV5-6|NA
TGTGCCAGCAGCTTGTTACAGAACACTGAAGCTTTCTTT
CASSLLQNTEAFF
>TRBJ1-1|NA|TRBV11-2|NA
TGTGCCAGCAGCTTAGTGCAATATGAAGCTTTCTTT
CASSLVQYEAFF
>TRBJ2-7|TRBD2|TRBV7-8|NA
TGTGCCAGCAGCTTCGGCGGGGGGGCGACCTACGAGCAGTACTTC
CASSFGGGATYEQYF
>TRBJ1-2|NA|TRBV2|few
TGTGCCAGCAGTGATGAGAGGACTTCGCGAATGCGCTACACCTTC
CASSDERTSRMRYTF
>TRBJ1-2|TRBD1|TRBV27|NA
TGTGCCAGCAGGGGTGACAGGGGTTCTAACTATGGCTACACCTTC
CASRGDRGSNYGYTF
>TRBJ1-2|TRBD1|TRBV5-1|NA
TGCGCCAGCAGCACGGGACAGGGGATCCTTAACTATGGCTACACCTTC
CASSTGQGILNYGYTF
>TRBJ2-7|NA|TRBV6-5|once
TGTGCCAGCAGTTCGGACAGAGCCTCCTACGAGCAGTACTTC
CASSSDRASYEQYF
>TRBJ1-1|NA|TRBV14|NA
TGTGCCAGCAGCCAAGATAGGGTCCTTGAAGCTTTCTTT
CASSQDRVLEAFF
>TRBJ2-5|NA|TRBV24-1|few
TGTGCCACCAGTGATTTGTACAGGGAAGAGACCCAGTACTTC
CATSDLYREETQYF